This entry features one T cell receptor beta chain sequence. This sample was included in a study of regulatory T cells in long-lasting Graves disease. Study as a whole: The study counted Graves' disease as persistent given over 5 years of antithyroid drugs and positive TSH receptor antibodies.

Building of the TCR beta libraries involved iRepertoire HTBI primers and Arm-PCR of CDR3 regions. MiXCR was run by TCRdb on the multiplex PCR reads, yielding one entry per CDR3 protein. This table has roughly 500,000 distinct CDR3 sequences, under 25% appearing once. With 7 bases clipped from V and 11 bases from J, the junction kept 22 bases outside the gene matches. This CDR3 has 15 residues. Germline V CDR1 and CDR2: SQVTM, ANQGSEA. Time point: persistent/refractory GD, antithyroid drugs over 5 years with positive TRAb. PBMC-extracted RNA yielded the TCR library. The receptor was isolated from a female donor with Graves disease. The source was peripheral blood mononuclear cells (PBMCs), collected when the disease was refractory, from a patient treated with antithyroid drugs. The chain joins TRBV29-1 to TRBJ1-1, with 7 bases that match TRBD1. Here the CDR3 DNA reads TGCAGCGCCGGGACAGTCTTTGGGGGAACCTTTGAGGCTTTCTTT. Its translation is CSAGTVFGGTFEAFF.